This T cell receptor beta chain stems from a study of shared clonotypes between healthy human individuals. The trim removed 9 bases at V and 4 bases at J, leaving 4 bases unmatched. CDR1 and CDR2 (germline): MNHNS, SASEGT. This CDR3 region has 12 residues. CD45RO-negative, CCR7-positively selected cells formed the naive CD8 fraction, excluding terminally differentiated effector memory CD45RA+ cells. Measured with immunoSEQ multiplex PCR; TCRdb has only the in-frame clones, and not every one. In the table there are roughly 2,000,000 clones, roughly 95% of which are singletons. The sample taken for sequencing was naive CD8+ T cells from PBMCs. The chain employs TRBV6-1 and TRBJ2-7, with 9 bases that match TRBD1. This TCR came from a man between 18 and 35 years old in good health. Some clones in this sample may be carry-over from other donors' samples. The CDR3 DNA is TGTGCCAGTAGGACAGGGGTTTACGAGCAGTACTTC. This encodes CASRTGVYEQYF.